This T cell receptor (beta chain) was identified during a study of blood T cell repertoires in COVID-19. Background on the study: The study drew acute and convalescent COVID-19 samples from the United States, Italy and Spain.

This CDR3 contains 9 residues. Germline values: CDR1 MGHDK, CDR2 SYGVNS. V lost 7 bases and J 11 bases, leaving 8 bases between the germline ends. In the original workflow: Estimates of nucleated cell counts were drawn from the amplification of reference gene primers. Clones were read by immunoSEQ multiplex PCR, and TCRdb kept only the in-frame ones, dropping some. D and trimming were read from the DNA, whereas the V and J calls and clone size are those reported in that table. The sample lists hundreds of thousands of clones, about 80% occurring once. The TCR sequence derives from a middle-aged woman with active or convalescent COVID-19. The rearrangement links TRBV25-1 to TRBJ1-2; a possible D gene is TRBD1 (6 bases). Input material: peripheral blood. The CDR3 DNA is TGTGCCAGCAACAGGGTTTACACCTTC. It translates to CASNRVYTF.